This passage covers 18 T cell receptor beta chains from one sample sequenced in a study of blood T cell repertoires in COVID-19. Assay: immunoSEQ multiplex PCR; the TCRdb copy retains only in-frame clones and omits some. The repertoire holds about 280,000 clones, with approximately 80% as singletons. What was sequenced was PBMCs or T cells enriched from blood (not recorded which). The receptors shown here come from a man aged 35 to 55 who had been exposed to COVID-19.

The V gene is TRBV2, the J gene TRBJ2-7; no clear D gene. V dropped 4 bases and J dropped 2 bases, with 15 bases sitting between them. The length of the CDR3 is 15 residues. Germline CDR1 SNHLY, CDR2 FYNNEI. CDR3 bases: TGTGCCAGCAGTGGAACAACGACTGCAGCCTACGAGCAGTACTTC. It codes for CASSGTTTAAYEQYF.

This chain connects TRBV19 to TRBJ1-5; TRBD1 aligns across 8 bases. The CDR3 contains 17 residues. Germline CDR1 reads LNHDA; CDR2 reads SQIVND (reference sequence). With 3 bases clipped from V and 1 base from J, the junction kept 8 bases outside the gene matches. This chain's CDR3 is CASSIHDRGWSNQPQHF. DNA for the CDR3: TGTGCCAGTAGTATCCACGACAGGGGATGGAGCAATCAGCCCCAGCATTTT. The full variable domain, in which reference TRBV19 and TRBJ1-5 provide the parts outside the CDR3, is DGGITQSPKYLFRKEGQNVTLSCEQNLNHDAMYWYRQDPGQGLRLIYYSQIVNDFQKGDIAEGYSVSREKKESFPLTVTSAQKNPTAFYLCASSIHDRGWSNQPQHFGDGTRLSIL.

The chain is built from TRBV7-9 and TRBJ1-1, with D unclear. Germline V lookup: CDR1 SEHNR, CDR2 FQNEAQ (reference sequence). The CDR3 has 17 amino acids. Deletions cut 5 bases from V and 4 bases from J, with 23 bases between. CDR3 sequence: CASSPPNGGILGTEAFF. In DNA form, the CDR3 reads TGTGCCAGCAGCCCACCTAATGGCGGGATTTTGGGCACTGAAGCTTTCTTT. The variable domain in full, with the rest retrieved from reference TRBV7-9 and TRBJ1-1, is DTGVSQNPRHKITKRGQNVTFRCDPISEHNRLYWYRQTLGQGPEFLTYFQNEAQLEKSRLLSDRFSAERPKGSFSTLEIQRTEQGDSAMYLCASSPPNGGILGTEAFFGQGTRLTVV.

This chain links TRBV18 with TRBJ1-1, with a weak D call TRBD1 (5 bases). Germline assignment: CDR1 KGHSH and CDR2 LQKENI. This CDR3 region has 13 residues. Deletions cut 6 bases from V and 2 bases from J, with 10 bases between. CDR3 region: CASSQTDNTEAFF. In nucleotides, the CDR3 is TGTGCCAGCTCTCAGACAGATAACACTGAAGCTTTCTTT.

V is TRBV13 and J is TRBJ2-3; possible D gene TRBD2, 7 bases. The CDR3 has 17 residues. From germline, CDR1 is PRHDT and CDR2 FYEKMQ (reference sequence). V dropped 4 bases and J dropped 2 bases, with 19 bases sitting between them. The CDR3 DNA reads TGTGCCAGCAGCTCCCCCGGGGGGCAGCAGCCCACAGATACGCAGTATTTT. It codes for CASSSPGGQQPTDTQYF.

The chain has TRBV27 and TRBJ2-1; D possibly corresponds to TRBD2 (6 bases). The CDR3 has 10 amino acids. Germline V gene lookup returns CDR1 MNHEY and CDR2 SMNVEV (reference sequence). Trimming shortened V by 8 bases and J by 8 bases, and 7 bases separated the two germline ends. CDR3 in DNA: TGTGCCAGCGGGGGGTATGAGCAGTTCTTC. It yields the protein CASGGYEQFF.

The rearrangement links TRBV7-9 to TRBJ2-3, with TRBD2 as a possible D gene (5 bases). Germline lookup yields CDR1 SEHNR and CDR2 FQNEAQ (reference sequence). The CDR3 consists of 16 residues. The germline V and J ends were trimmed by 5 bases and 5 bases, with 20 bases remaining between them. In DNA form, the CDR3 reads TGTGCCAGCAGCAAAAGAACCGTTGTGGGAGAAGATACGCAGTATTTT. Residues: CASSKRTVVGEDTQYF.

The chain has TRBV5-1 and TRBJ2-5; tentatively, D is TRBD1 (6 bases). The V end lost 2 bases, the J end lost 2 bases, and 22 bases lay between the germline ends. CDR1 SGHRS and CDR2 YFSETQ come from the germline V gene. The CDR3 consists of 18 residues. The CDR3, as DNA: TGCGCCAGCAGCTTTCCTCTAAAACCGGGACAAAGACAAGAGACCCAGTACTTC. Translating it yields CASSFPLKPGQRQETQYF.

CDR3 DNA: TGTGCCAGCAGCCCCCGGGGGGGCTCGGAGGATCAGCCCCAGCATTTT. It translates to CASSPRGGSEDQPQHF. V is TRBV7-9 and J is TRBJ1-5; TRBD1 might be the D (6 bases). Germline CDR1 reads SEHNR; CDR2 reads FQNEAQ (reference sequence). V was shortened by 5 bases and J by 5 bases, with 19 bases between the two germline ends. The CDR3 runs to 16 residues.

V and J are TRBV6-2 or TRBV6-3 and TRBJ2-7; 7 bases match TRBD1. Unmatched junction bases numbered 12, after V lost 3 bases and J lost 7 bases. There are 15 residues in the CDR3. The germline gives CDR1 MNHEY, CDR2 SVGEGT. Here the CDR3 reads CASSYSGTVRFEQYF. The CDR3 DNA reads as TGTGCCAGCAGTTATTCCGGGACAGTCCGCTTTGAGCAGTACTTC.

V and J are TRBV4-1 and TRBJ2-1; no firm D call. Germline loops: CDR1 MGHRA, CDR2 YSYEKL. The ends were cut back, 6 bases at V and 4 bases at J, with 13 bases in the middle. CDR3 size: 14 residues. For the CDR3, the DNA is TGCGCCAGCAGGCTGGTAGCCGGGTACAATGAGCAGTTCTTC. Residues: CASRLVAGYNEQFF.

The V and J genes are TRBV5-1 and TRBJ2-6; 8 positions match TRBD1. The germline V gene has CDR1 SGHRS and CDR2 YFSETQ. The ends lost 1 base at V and 0 bases at J; junction bases unmatched: 12. The CDR3 is 20 amino acids. Here the CDR3 reads CASSLRTGQVGNSGANVLTF. CDR3 nucleotides: TGCGCCAGCAGCTTGCGGACGGGACAGGTGGGAAACTCTGGGGCCAACGTCCTGACTTTC.

A few counts support this clone. V usage is TRBV18 and J usage is TRBJ1-1, with D unclear. Trimming took off 2 bases at V and 1 base at J, with 11 bases between the two ends. The CDR3 has 15 residues. Germline-derived CDR1 and CDR2 are KGHSH and LQKENI. The CDR3 is CASSPIEGGNTEAFF. The CDR3 DNA sequence: TGTGCCAGCTCACCAATCGAGGGAGGGAACACTGAAGCTTTCTTT.

V usage is TRBV18 and J usage is TRBJ2-2; 12 nucleotides match TRBD1. This CDR3 has 17 residues. The germline gives CDR1 KGHSH, CDR2 LQKENI. With V trimmed by 3 bases and J by 6 bases, 8 bases remained unmatched. This CDR3 is CASSPIRDRGRPGELFF. In nucleotides, the CDR3 is TGTGCCAGCTCACCGATTCGGGACAGGGGGCGTCCCGGGGAGCTGTTTTTT.

This clone was picked up a small number of times. The V and J genes are TRBV19 and TRBJ2-2; D is perhaps TRBD2 (5 bases). The CDR3 contains 16 residues. Trimming stripped 7 bases from V and 8 bases from J, with 23 bases between. Looked up from germline, CDR1 is LNHDA and CDR2 is SQIVND (reference sequence). The CDR3 DNA follows: TGTGCCAGTAACCCGATTTGGACGGAAAGGGAGGGGGAGCTGTTTTTT. Its protein product is CASNPIWTEREGELFF.

CDR3 in DNA: TGTGCCAGCAGCCCCCGTTTGAGGAAACTACACTACGAGCAGTACTTC. Amino acid sequence: CASSPRLRKLHYEQYF. The J gene is TRBJ2-7, the V gene TRBV5-8, with D hard to call. Looked up from germline, CDR1 is SGHTS and CDR2 is YDEGEE. The V end was cut by 4 bases, the J end by 3 bases, with 20 bases between. The CDR3 has 16 amino acids.

V is TRBV29-1 and J is TRBJ1-2, with TRBD1 identical over 8 bases. Looked up from germline, CDR1 is SQVTM and CDR2 is ANQGSEA. The CDR3 is 15 amino acids. Trimming removed 6 bases from V and 3 bases from J; junction bases left unmatched: 12. CDR3 residues: CSVRGDLTGDYGYTF. The CDR3 nucleotides read TGCAGCGTGCGGGGAGACTTGACAGGGGACTATGGCTACACCTTC.

The chain employs TRBV12-3 or TRBV12-4 and TRBJ2-1; D gene ambiguous. V dropped 6 bases and J dropped 12 bases, with 15 bases sitting between them. The CDR3 runs to 12 residues. CDR3 loop: CASRPQNFGQFF. CDR3 nucleotide sequence: TGTGCCAGCAGACCACAGAATTTTGGGCAGTTCTTC.